This T cell receptor (beta chain) was sequenced in a study of siplizumab effects on memory and regulatory T cells. V shed 7 bases and J shed 0 bases, with 19 bases lying between them. The CDR3 totals 18 residues. CDR1 is MNHNS, CDR2 SASEGT, per germline. Sequencing was performed with immunoSEQ multiplex PCR; in TCRdb, only in-frame clones are kept and a portion is missing. The sample carries tens of thousands of clones, around four fifths recorded once. This chain joins TRBV6-1 and TRBJ2-6; D might be TRBD1 or TRBD2, each matching 5 bases. The sequence came from a human donor in good health. Source material: memory CD4+ T cells sorted from blood. The CDR3 region has the DNA TGTGCCAGCACTGAGGGGTTTGGGGTCTCCTCTGGGGCCAACGTCCTGACTTTC. This codes for CASTEGFGVSSGANVLTF.